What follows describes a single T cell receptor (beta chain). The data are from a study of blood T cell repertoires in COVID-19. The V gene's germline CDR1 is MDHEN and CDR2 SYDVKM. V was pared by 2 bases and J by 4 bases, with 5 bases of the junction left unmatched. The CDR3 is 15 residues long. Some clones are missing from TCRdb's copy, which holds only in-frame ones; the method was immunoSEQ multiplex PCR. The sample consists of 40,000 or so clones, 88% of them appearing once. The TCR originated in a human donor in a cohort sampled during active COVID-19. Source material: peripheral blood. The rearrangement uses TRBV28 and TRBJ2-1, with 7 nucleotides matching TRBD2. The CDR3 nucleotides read TGTGCCAGCAGTTTAGGGAGGGCCCTTTACAATGAGCAGTTCTTC. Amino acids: CASSLGRALYNEQFF. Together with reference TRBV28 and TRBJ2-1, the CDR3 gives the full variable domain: DVKVTQSSRYLVKRTGEKVFLECVQDMDHENMFWYRQDPGLGLRLIYFSYDVKMKEKGDIPEGYSVSREKKERFSLILESASTNQTSMYLCASSLGRALYNEQFFGPGTRLTVL.